The sequence of this T cell receptor beta chain was determined in a study of blood T cell repertoires in COVID-19. Study-level background: Nucleic acid was either cDNA or gDNA, and it came from T cells, B-cell-depleted T cells, or PBMCs.

Per the study methods: From reference gene primer amplification, estimates of nucleated cell counts were derived. Sequenced by immunoSEQ multiplex PCR; TCRdb stores in-frame clones only, minus some. V and J calls and clone size are copied from that table; D and trimming were computed from the DNA. The sample yields 70,000 to 95,000 clones, approximately 78% seen once. The germline V gene encodes CDR1 LNHDA and CDR2 SQIVND (reference sequence). There are 13 residues in the CDR3. Trimming removed 5 bases at V and 0 bases at J, with 8 bases between. The clonotype originates from a human donor in a cohort sampled during active COVID-19. V gene TRBV19 combines with J gene TRBJ2-7, with a possible D match to TRBD1 (6 bases). The sample taken for sequencing was peripheral blood. CDR3 DNA sequence: TGTGCCAGTAGTGGACAGAACTCCTACGAGCAGTACTTC. As protein: CASSGQNSYEQYF. Based on the CDR3 plus reference TRBV19 and TRBJ2-7, the full variable domain is DGGITQSPKYLFRKEGQNVTLSCEQNLNHDAMYWYRQDPGQGLRLIYYSQIVNDFQKGDIAEGYSVSREKKESFPLTVTSAQKNPTAFYLCASSGQNSYEQYFGPGTRLTVT.